The rows below give T cell receptor beta chains drawn from one sample of a study of STAT3 mutations in large granular lymphocyte leukemia. The data were produced by immunoSEQ multiplex PCR, yet TCRdb's version contains in-frame clones alone and is incomplete. The repertoire holds approximately 3,500 clones, with roughly four fifths as singletons. Sequenced sample: peripheral blood mononuclear cells. Receptors originate from a man in his sixties with T-cell large granular lymphocyte leukemia. Some clones in this sample may be carry-over from other donors' samples. CDR3s include the opening cysteine and the closing phenylalanine or tryptophan. D genes are given only for firm matches. The size of a clone is reported for some rows only, either as once, few or many, or as a class for expanded clones.

j_gene: TRBJ2-5
abundance: few
v_gene: TRBV9
d_gene: -
CDR3nt: TGTGCCAGCAGCCCCTTTATAGGGAGGGAGACCCAGTACTTC
CDR3aa: CASSPFIGRETQYF

j_gene: TRBJ1-2
abundance: -
v_gene: TRBV11-3
d_gene: -
CDR3nt: TGTGCCAGCAGCTCGACAAACAACTATGGCTACACCTTC
CDR3aa: CASSSTNNYGYTF

j_gene: TRBJ2-1
abundance: hyperexpanded
v_gene: TRBV7-9
d_gene: TRBD2
CDR3nt: TGTGCCAGCAGCTTAGAACTAGCGGGGGGCCTCATCTACAATGAGCAGTTCTTC
CDR3aa: CASSLELAGGLIYNEQFF

j_gene: TRBJ1-2
abundance: -
v_gene: TRBV30
d_gene: TRBD1
CDR3nt: TGTGCCTGGAGTTATGGGACAGGGGATGGCTACACCTTC
CDR3aa: CAWSYGTGDGYTF

j_gene: TRBJ2-5
abundance: -
v_gene: TRBV5-1
d_gene: -
CDR3nt: TGCGCCAGCAGCGAGGAGCAAGAGACCCAGTACTTC
CDR3aa: CASSEEQETQYF

j_gene: TRBJ1-2
abundance: -
v_gene: TRBV5-1
d_gene: -
CDR3nt: TGCGCCAGCAGCTTAAAGGGGGACTATGGCTACACCTTC
CDR3aa: CASSLKGDYGYTF

j_gene: TRBJ2-1
abundance: -
v_gene: TRBV5-1
d_gene: -
CDR3nt: TGCGCCAGCACCAGCGACCCCGGGTCCTACAATGAGCAGTTCTTC
CDR3aa: CASTSDPGSYNEQFF

j_gene: TRBJ2-3
abundance: -
v_gene: TRBV5-1
d_gene: -
CDR3nt: TGCGCCAGCAGCGTAAACACGGGTTATGCGGATACGCAGTATTTT
CDR3aa: CASSVNTGYADTQYF

j_gene: TRBJ1-4
abundance: -
v_gene: TRBV5-1
d_gene: -
CDR3nt: TGCGCCAGCAGCTTGCTAGGGATTAATGAAAAACTGTTTTTT
CDR3aa: CASSLLGINEKLFF

j_gene: TRBJ2-3
abundance: -
v_gene: TRBV7-9
d_gene: TRBD1
CDR3nt: TGTGCCAGCAGCCCCAGGGACAGGGCCCTCACAGATACGCAGTATTTT
CDR3aa: CASSPRDRALTDTQYF

j_gene: TRBJ1-5
abundance: once
v_gene: TRBV5-8
d_gene: -
CDR3nt: TGTGCCAGCAGCTGGTACGTCGGGACTATCAATCAGCCCCAGCATTTT
CDR3aa: CASSWYVGTINQPQHF

j_gene: TRBJ2-7
abundance: large
v_gene: TRBV7-2
d_gene: -
CDR3nt: TGTGCCAGCAGCTTAGTGCTCTCCACCTACGAGCAGTACTTC
CDR3aa: CASSLVLSTYEQYF

j_gene: TRBJ2-7
abundance: once
v_gene: TRBV27
d_gene: -
CDR3nt: TGTGCCAGCAGTTTACAACAGGGATACGGCGAGCAGTACTTC
CDR3aa: CASSLQQGYGEQYF

j_gene: TRBJ2-5
abundance: -
v_gene: TRBV29-1
d_gene: -
CDR3nt: TGCAGCGTCGCGGGACAGCTTACGGCGGCGACCCAGTACTTC
CDR3aa: CSVAGQLTAATQYF

j_gene: TRBJ2-1
abundance: -
v_gene: TRBV5-4
d_gene: -
CDR3nt: TGTGCCAGCAGCGTAAACTCAATGGGGTACAATGAGCAGTTCTTC
CDR3aa: CASSVNSMGYNEQFF

j_gene: TRBJ1-1
abundance: -
v_gene: TRBV5-1
d_gene: -
CDR3nt: TGCGCCAGCAGCGTACAGCTTATGAACACTGAAGCTTTCTTT
CDR3aa: CASSVQLMNTEAFF

j_gene: TRBJ2-1
abundance: -
v_gene: TRBV7-9
d_gene: TRBD2
CDR3nt: TGTGCCAGCAGCCCCCCGGGACTAGCGGGAGGCGTTGAGCAGTTCTTC
CDR3aa: CASSPPGLAGGVEQFF

j_gene: TRBJ1-1
abundance: -
v_gene: TRBV5-1
d_gene: -
CDR3nt: TGCGCCAGCAGCAACCCTCAAGACAGTAAAGCTTTCTTT
CDR3aa: CASSNPQDSKAFF

j_gene: TRBJ2-2
abundance: -
v_gene: TRBV7-9
d_gene: -
CDR3nt: TGTGCCAGCAGCTTAAATGGTGTCACCGGGGAGCTGTTTTTT
CDR3aa: CASSLNGVTGELFF

j_gene: TRBJ2-7
abundance: -
v_gene: TRBV27
d_gene: -
CDR3nt: TGTGCCAGCCGTCGGGGTCCGTACGAGCAGTACTTC
CDR3aa: CASRRGPYEQYF

j_gene: TRBJ1-4
abundance: -
v_gene: TRBV5-1
d_gene: TRBD1
CDR3nt: TGCGCCAGCAGTCGTACAGGGGGCCCTACTAATGAAAAACTGTTTTTT
CDR3aa: CASSRTGGPTNEKLFF

j_gene: TRBJ1-5
abundance: few
v_gene: TRBV4-3
d_gene: TRBD1
CDR3nt: TGCGCCAGCAGCCAAGAGGGGACAGATCAGCCCCAGCATTTT
CDR3aa: CASSQEGTDQPQHF

j_gene: TRBJ2-7
abundance: -
v_gene: TRBV5-1
d_gene: -
CDR3nt: TGCGCCAGCAGCTTGGAGGAGAGATCCTACGAGCAGTACTTC
CDR3aa: CASSLEERSYEQYF

j_gene: TRBJ1-5
abundance: -
v_gene: TRBV5-6
d_gene: -
CDR3nt: TGTGCCAGCAGCTTGGGCCCGGGCCGGAGCAATCAGCCCCAGCATTTT
CDR3aa: CASSLGPGRSNQPQHF

j_gene: TRBJ2-7
abundance: once
v_gene: TRBV5-4
d_gene: TRBD1
CDR3nt: TGTGCCAGCAGCTCGGAACAGGGGATTTCCTACGAGCAGTACTTC
CDR3aa: CASSSEQGISYEQYF

j_gene: TRBJ1-2
abundance: -
v_gene: TRBV14
d_gene: -
CDR3nt: TGTGCCAGCAGCCACTATCGGGGGTTACTAGGCGGCTATGGCTACACCTTC
CDR3aa: CASSHYRGLLGGYGYTF